This entry features one TCR beta chain sequence. Authors' processing steps: Cell counts per sample came from amplifying reference gene primers. The data were produced by immunoSEQ multiplex PCR, yet TCRdb's version contains in-frame clones alone and is incomplete. That table furnishes V, J and clone size, whereas the DNA furnished D and trimming. Here the sample spans fewer than 45,000 clones, around 78% being singletons. CDR3 length: 15 residues. CDR1 and CDR2 from the germline V gene are MNHEY and SMNVEV (reference sequence). Losses at the gene ends were 4 bases for V and 7 bases for J; bases not matched to a gene: 7. The sample belongs to a study of blood T cell repertoires in COVID-19. Looking at the study overall: Acute and convalescent COVID-19 specimens originated in the United States, Italy and Spain. Sources were T cells, B-cell-depleted T cells, or PBMCs; the material itself was cDNA or gDNA.

Sequencing was carried out using peripheral blood. The TCR sequence derives from a man aged 55 to 69 with acute or convalescent COVID-19. The gene calls are TRBV27 and TRBJ1-6, with TRBD1 identical over 7 bases. The CDR3 protein is CASSYRTGNNSPLHF. DNA of the CDR3: TGTGCCAGCAGTTATAGGACAGGCAACAATTCACCCCTCCACTTT.